This TCR beta chain was observed in a study of tumor and adjacent non-tumor tissue in lung cancer. Looking at the study overall: Samples averaged about 4.2 million productive TCRbeta reads each.

TCRbeta libraries were built with three rounds of nested PCR, modified from ARM-PCR. TCRdb recomputed calls from the multiplex PCR reads with MiXCR, one row per CDR3 protein. The table has tens of thousands of distinct CDR3 sequences, about 70% seen once. This clonotype was found many times. A much larger clone is a single base away; this may be a read error. Per the germline V gene, CDR1 is LGHNA and CDR2 is YNFKEQ. The CDR3 covers 17 residues. This sample's RNA came from whole unsorted tissue. More than 3 cm separated this lung sample from the edge of the tumor. The sequence derives from a woman aged 55-75 years with non-small cell lung cancer. The sequenced sample consisted of distant non-tumor lung tissue. The chain carries TRBV4-2 and TRBJ2-7, with 7 bases matching TRBD2. In DNA, the CDR3 is TGTGTCAGCAGCCAACTCGATTTGGGGGAGGGTGGCTACGAGCAGTACTTC. Its translation is CVSSQLDLGEGGYEQYF.